This record concerns one TCR beta chain sequence. There are many counts of this clonotype. This clone's antigen is unknown. No base quality values were provided; no much bigger clone lies one nucleotide off. The sample's treatment or condition label, decoded: allogeneic hematopoietic cell transplantation with graft depleted of TCRalphabeta T cells and CD19 B cells. The transplant recipients were children given TCRalphabeta/CD19-depleted allogeneic hematopoietic cell grafts. This sample was taken from a study of T-cell reconstitution after alpha-beta-depleted transplantation in children (dated by TCRdb to about 2016). At the level of the whole study: The study quantitatively tracked T-cell immune reconstitution after TCRalphabeta/CD19-depleted allogeneic hematopoietic cell transplantation in children using TCR repertoire profiling.

The CDR3, from cysteine to phenylalanine, totals 15 residues. Only the CDR3 portion is preserved as DNA: 45 bases, with reading frame beginning at the first base. Reading the germline V gene gives CDR1 MNHEY and CDR2 SVGAGI. The germline ends are 9 bases apart after V is trimmed by 2 bases and J by 0 bases. Beyond this particular receptor, the publication reports: The apparently early alphabetaT-cell count recovery about two months after transplant was reportedly dependent on only several hundred rapidly expanded clones derived from non-depleted graft cells. In some patients, high TCRbeta diversity at day 60 was attributed to recipient T cells and intrathymic progenitors that had survived conditioning. The frequencies of hyperexpanded clones fell over the following months, and after one year, T-cell counts and TCRbeta diversity were mostly attributed to newly produced T cells.

Library preparation used PCR. The data were produced on an Illumina HiSeq 2500. TCR library preparation used molecular barcoding, with unique molecular identifiers applied to normalize quantification of the TCRbeta repertoire. In-frame beta chains were kept once TCRdb had trimmed the public reads at Q25 with fastp and called clones with MiXCR. Each CDR3 protein appears once, grouped with its most common genes and DNA. The sample table contains a few hundred thousand distinct CDR3 sequences; only one count was recorded for around 7.1% of them. 9.1% of the sample belongs to the ten largest clones. The sequence was collected from a female patient aged 2-15 years who had a stem cell transplant for Fanconi anemia, so the T cells may come from the graft donor. Recombination joined TRBV6-5 with TRBJ2-3, with the D call perhaps TRBD1 or TRBD2, as 6 bases match in each case. Here the sequenced sample was peripheral blood, taken 360 days after TCRalphabeta/CD19-depleted stem cell transplant. Here the CDR3 is given as CASSYGGPSTDTQYF. The DNA sequence follows: TGTGCCAGCAGTTACGGGGGGCCTAGCACAGATACGCAGTATTTT.